The 23 T cell receptor beta chains below all came from one sample that was sequenced in a study of T cell responses to AZD1222 COVID-19 vaccine. TCRdb's table, derived via immunoSEQ multiplex PCR, lists solely in-frame clones and lacks some. The sample consists of some 140,000 clones, about nine tenths of them appearing once. Material: peripheral blood, obtained on day 0 of AZD1222 vaccination. The receptors here all came from an adult in good health.

The genes are TRBV6-1 and TRBJ1-2; D not resolved. V gave up 1 base and J gave up 7 bases, with 10 bases separating them. Germline CDR1 is MNHNS and CDR2 is SASEGT. This CDR3 is built from 13 residues. This CDR3 reads CASSEDSQAGYTF. In DNA form, the CDR3 reads TGTGCCAGCAGTGAAGACTCCCAAGCTGGCTACACCTTC.

This clone has just one count. The chain employs TRBV19 and TRBJ2-5; D remains unclear. The CDR3 contains 15 residues. V lost 1 base and J 2 bases, leaving 11 bases between the germline ends. Germline loops: CDR1 LNHDA, CDR2 SQIVND (reference sequence). The CDR3, as DNA: TGTGCCAGTAGTATAGGGATGGGCATTCAAGAGACCCAGTACTTC. It specifies CASSIGMGIQETQYF.

V usage is TRBV12-5 and J usage is TRBJ1-5; D remains unclear. V lost 2 bases, J lost 1 base, and 15 bases lay in between. Per the germline V gene, CDR1 is LGHNT and CDR2 is FRNRAP. The CDR3 is 17 residues long. CDR3 amino acids: CASGLPNQDVSNQPQHF. The CDR3 DNA is TGTGCTAGTGGTTTGCCTAACCAGGATGTGAGCAATCAGCCCCAGCATTTT.

The chain recombines TRBV5-6 with TRBJ2-1; D is tentatively TRBD1 or TRBD2 (7 bases each). Trimming left V 6 bases short and J 4 bases short, with 17 bases between. The CDR3 consists of 15 residues. CDR1 SGHDT and CDR2 YYEEEE come from the germline V gene. CDR3 DNA sequence: TGTGCCAGCACCGATACAGGGGAGGGTTACAATGAGCAGTTCTTC. It specifies CASTDTGEGYNEQFF.

The J gene is TRBJ2-3, the V gene TRBV27; D is ambiguous. Germline CDR1 MNHEY, CDR2 SMNVEV (reference sequence). This CDR3 region has 14 residues. The ends were cut back, 0 bases at V and 2 bases at J, with 6 bases in the middle. In DNA, the CDR3 is TGTGCCAGCAGTTTATCGGTGTACACAGATACGCAGTATTTT. It encodes CASSLSVYTDTQYF.

V and J are TRBV11-3 and TRBJ2-3; possible D gene TRBD2, 6 bases. CDR1 and CDR2 (germline): SGHNT, YENEEA. This CDR3 contains 14 residues. Trimming cost V 5 bases and J 5 bases, with 14 bases left between them. CDR3 nucleotide sequence: TGTGCCAGCAGCAGCGGGCATACAGTAGATACGCAGTATTTT. This translates into CASSSGHTVDTQYF.

In DNA, the CDR3 is TGTGCCAGCAGCCCCGATAGATTAACCGGGGAGGACACCATATATTTT. This translates into CASSPDRLTGEDTIYF. The rearrangement joins TRBV3-1 (or the pseudogene TRBV3-2) to TRBJ1-3, with unresolved D. Trimming stripped 4 bases from V and 8 bases from J, with 21 bases between. Germline V gives CDR1 LGHDT, CDR2 YNNKEL (reference sequence). The CDR3 runs 16 residues.

The chain is built from TRBV6-5 and TRBJ1-2, with D tentatively TRBD1 (5 bases). The V gene's germline CDR1 is MNHEY and CDR2 SVGAGI. V was cut by 7 bases and J by 4 bases, with 13 bases left in between. The CDR3 has 13 amino acids. The CDR3: CASMEWGLYGYTF. The CDR3 region has the DNA TGTGCCAGCATGGAATGGGGCCTCTATGGCTACACCTTC.

The V call is TRBV5-1, the J call TRBJ1-3, with D unclear. V gave up 0 bases and J gave up 3 bases, with 7 bases separating them. Germline CDR1 reads SGHRS; CDR2 reads YFSETQ. The CDR3 length is 14 residues. CDR3 region: CASSLEQLGNTIYF. CDR3 nucleotide sequence: TGCGCCAGCAGCTTGGAACAGCTTGGAAACACCATATATTTT.

This clone was observed a handful of times. The V call is TRBV5-1, the J call TRBJ1-2; no definite D call. Trimming took off 3 bases at V and 6 bases at J, with 12 bases between the two ends. In germline, CDR1 is SGHRS, CDR2 YFSETQ. The CDR3 has 13 amino acids. DNA of the CDR3: TGCGCCAGCAGCTCATCCGAAGGACATGGCTACACCTTC. It yields the protein CASSSSEGHGYTF.

J is TRBJ2-3 and V is TRBV20-1, with TRBD2 identical over 9 bases. Germline assignment: CDR1 DFQATT and CDR2 SNEGSKA (reference sequence). The V and J ends lost 3 bases and 7 bases, in that order; junction bases with no gene match: 14. This CDR3 has 16 amino acids. In DNA, the CDR3 is TGCAGTGCTAGTAGGCTAGCGGGGCTAGGAGGAAATACGCAGTATTTT. It encodes CSASRLAGLGGNTQYF.

This sequence joins TRBV7-9 and TRBJ2-7, with D hard to call. The CDR3 is 12 residues long. V lost 2 bases and J lost 3, with 5 bases in between. CDR1 SEHNR and CDR2 FQNEAQ come from the germline V gene (reference sequence). As DNA, the CDR3 is TGTGCCAGCAGCTTACGCGACTACGAGCAGTACTTC. Protein product: CASSLRDYEQYF.

The gene calls are TRBV5-4 and TRBJ2-7; D is possibly TRBD1 (6 bases). Germline values: CDR1 SGHNT, CDR2 YYREEE (reference sequence). The CDR3 has 13 amino acids. Trimming removed 3 bases from V and 1 base from J, with 8 bases in between. The CDR3, as DNA: TGTGCCAGCAGCTACAGGGATTCCTACGAGCAGTACTTC. This translates into CASSYRDSYEQYF.

A single count supports this clone. V usage is TRBV28 and J usage is TRBJ1-5; D gene uncertain. The CDR3 extends over 15 amino acids. Germline CDR1 is MDHEN and CDR2 is SYDVKM. V was cut by 7 bases and J by 2 bases, with 15 bases left in between. CDR3 sequence (DNA): TGTGCCAGCAAACCCATACAGATTGGCAATCAGCCCCAGCATTTT. Residues: CASKPIQIGNQPQHF.

Only one count was recorded for this clone. The chain has TRBV2 and TRBJ2-3; 15 bases agree with TRBD2. Losses at the gene ends were 6 bases for V and 6 bases for J; bases not matched to a gene: 7. Germline CDR1 SNHLY, CDR2 FYNNEI. The CDR3 is 16 amino acids. CDR3 bases: TGTGCCAGCAGCGGGACTAGCGGGGGGTTCCCGGATACGCAGTATTTT. Its protein product is CASSGTSGGFPDTQYF.

The chain has TRBV18 and TRBJ2-2; D perhaps matches TRBD1 (6 bases). The V gene lost 3 bases and the J gene lost 0 bases, with 11 bases spanning the gap. The length of the CDR3 is 16 residues. Germline CDR1 KGHSH, CDR2 LQKENI. CDR3 sequence: CASSPPGAANTGELFF. The CDR3 DNA reads TGTGCCAGCTCACCGCCAGGGGCTGCGAACACCGGGGAGCTGTTTTTT.

The chain links TRBV7-2 to TRBJ2-1; D is tentatively TRBD1 or TRBD2 (5 bases each). This CDR3 has 15 residues. Trimming removed 5 bases from V and 7 bases from J, with 18 bases in between. Germline lookup yields CDR1 SGHTA and CDR2 FQGNSA. The CDR3, as DNA: TGTGCCAGCAGCATAGACTCCGGGACCAAGAATGAGCAGTTCTTC. This codes for CASSIDSGTKNEQFF.

The chain carries TRBV4-3 and TRBJ1-6; D not resolved. From germline, CDR1 is LGHNA and CDR2 YSLEER. This CDR3 has 15 amino acids. V lost 3 bases and J lost 0, with 6 bases in between. CDR3 nucleotide sequence: TGCGCCAGCAGCCAGGATAGCTCCTATAATTCACCCCTCCACTTT. Protein: CASSQDSSYNSPLHF.

The chain couples TRBV19 to TRBJ2-5; D is perhaps TRBD1 (6 bases). The germline V gene encodes CDR1 LNHDA and CDR2 SQIVND (reference sequence). The CDR3 runs 14 residues. Trimming took off 5 bases at V and 5 bases at J, with 15 bases between the two ends. The CDR3 loop reads CASSATGGRETQYF. The CDR3 nucleotides are TGTGCCAGTAGTGCGACAGGCGGTAGGGAGACCCAGTACTTC.

The chain carries TRBV6-2 or TRBV6-3 and TRBJ1-2; D perhaps matches TRBD1 (6 bases). The CDR3 contains 13 residues. The germline V and J ends were trimmed by 6 bases and 7 bases, with 15 bases remaining between them. The V gene's germline CDR1 is MNHEY and CDR2 SVGEGT. CDR3 in amino acids: CASSQQGLRGYTF. The CDR3 nucleotides read TGTGCCAGCAGCCAACAGGGTCTGCGTGGCTACACCTTC.

This chain connects TRBV2 to TRBJ1-1; D is undetermined. This CDR3 spans 13 amino acids. Germline assignment: CDR1 SNHLY and CDR2 FYNNEI. The V end lost 6 bases, the J end lost 1 base, and 9 bases lay between the germline ends. The CDR3 spells CASRRTGNTEAFF. CDR3 coding DNA: TGTGCCAGCAGGAGGACGGGGAACACTGAAGCTTTCTTT.

The chain has TRBV5-4 and TRBJ2-3; D uncertain. The CDR3 is made up of 14 amino acids. The V gene's germline CDR1 is SGHNT and CDR2 YYREEE (reference sequence). V lost 2 bases and J 5 bases, leaving 12 bases between the germline ends. The CDR3 loop reads CASSFPSRRDTQYF. The CDR3 DNA follows: TGTGCCAGCAGCTTTCCGTCAAGGAGAGATACGCAGTATTTT.

This clone was counted a few times. As DNA, the CDR3 is TGTGCCAGTAGTATTATCGGCCCAGGGGCGAGTGGCTACACCTTC. Translated: CASSIIGPGASGYTF. This chain uses TRBV19 with TRBJ1-2, with D possibly matching TRBD1 (6 bases). The CDR3 has 15 residues. Germline V gene lookup returns CDR1 LNHDA and CDR2 SQIVND (reference sequence). V lost 3 bases and J 7 bases, leaving 18 bases between the germline ends. Full variable domain (rest looked up from reference TRBV19 and TRBJ1-2): DGGITQSPKYLFRKEGQNVTLSCEQNLNHDAMYWYRQDPGQGLRLIYYSQIVNDFQKGDIAEGYSVSREKKESFPLTVTSAQKNPTAFYLCASSIIGPGASGYTFGSGTRLTVV.